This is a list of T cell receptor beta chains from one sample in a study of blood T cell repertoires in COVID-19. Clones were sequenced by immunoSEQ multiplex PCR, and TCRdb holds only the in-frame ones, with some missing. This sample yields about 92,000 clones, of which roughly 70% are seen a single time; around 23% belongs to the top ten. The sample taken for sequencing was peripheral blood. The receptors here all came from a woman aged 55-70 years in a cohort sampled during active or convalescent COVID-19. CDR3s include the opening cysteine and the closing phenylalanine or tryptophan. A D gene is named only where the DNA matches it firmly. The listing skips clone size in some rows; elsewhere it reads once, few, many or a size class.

TGTGCCAGTAGCTTAACAGGAACCAGTGGCTACGAGCAGTACTTC CASSLTGTSGYEQYF TRBJ2-7 - TRBV19 -
TGTGCCAGCAGCTTAGGGGCTAGCGGGGGGGCTCGGGGCGAGCAGTACTTC CASSLGASGGARGEQYF TRBJ2-7 TRBD2 TRBV7-2 -
TGTGCCAGCAGCCAAGTGGCGGGGAGCTCCTACGAGCAGTACTTC CASSQVAGSSYEQYF TRBJ2-7 - TRBV14 -
TGTGCCAGTAGAACTAATCTCAACTATGGCTACACCTTC CASRTNLNYGYTF TRBJ1-2 - TRBV19 few
TGTGCCAGCAGTGATTTAGCGGGGGGTTCAGATACGCAGTATTTT CASSDLAGGSDTQYF TRBJ2-3 TRBD2 TRBV2 -
TGCGCCAGCAGCCCCCTGGCGGGGGGGGCGATTACAGATACGCAGTATTTT CASSPLAGGAITDTQYF TRBJ2-3 TRBD2 TRBV5-1 -
TGTGCCATCAGTGATGACTATAGCAATCAGCCCCAGCATTTT CAISDDYSNQPQHF TRBJ1-5 - TRBV10-3 few
TGTGCCAGCAGCCCAATCGGGACAGGAATCTATGGCTACACCTTC CASSPIGTGIYGYTF TRBJ1-2 TRBD1 TRBV5-5 -
TGTGCCAGCAGCAAAAGGGACAGTCGCGCGACAGATACGCAGTATTTT CASSKRDSRATDTQYF TRBJ2-3 TRBD1 TRBV9 -
TGTGCCAGCAGTAGCCGTTGGGGGGTCGCCAATGAGCAGTTCTTC CASSSRWGVANEQFF TRBJ2-1 - TRBV27 -
TGTGCCACCAGTGACCCAGGACAGGCTTCCTACGAGCAGTACTTC CATSDPGQASYEQYF TRBJ2-7 TRBD1 TRBV24-1 -
TGTGCCAGCTCACGAACGGTGAATAATTCACCCCTCCACTTT CASSRTVNNSPLHF TRBJ1-6 - TRBV18 -
TGTGCCATCTCTCCTGACCGACTAGCGGGGATCACAGATACGCAGTATTTT CAISPDRLAGITDTQYF TRBJ2-3 TRBD2 TRBV10-3 few
TGCAGCGTTGGGGGCGGTAATCAGCCCCAGCATTTT CSVGGGNQPQHF TRBJ1-5 - TRBV29-1 -
TGCGCCAGCAGCCAAGGGACTAGCGGGGGCCTCCAAGAGACCCAGTACTTC CASSQGTSGGLQETQYF TRBJ2-5 TRBD2 TRBV4-1 -
TGTGCCATCAGTGAAGGGGAAATCCTGAACACTGAAGCTTTCTTT CAISEGEILNTEAFF TRBJ1-1 - TRBV10-3 -
TGCGCCAGCAGCTTGGCCGGGCAGGGGGACGGCTACACCTTC CASSLAGQGDGYTF TRBJ1-2 TRBD1 TRBV5-1 -
TGTGCCAGCAGTTACGCGGACACTACCTACGAGCAGTACTTC CASSYADTTYEQYF TRBJ2-7 - TRBV6-2/TRBV6-3 -
TGTGCCAGCAGCTTGGAGGCGGGGGGCCCCTACAATGAGCAGTTCTTC CASSLEAGGPYNEQFF TRBJ2-1 TRBD2 TRBV5-4 -
TGTGCCAGCAGCTTAGATTCAGGGGGCGCGGACTATGGCTACACCTTC CASSLDSGGADYGYTF TRBJ1-2 TRBD1 TRBV11-2 -
TGTGCCAGCAGCAGACTAGCGGTCTACGAGCAGTACTTC CASSRLAVYEQYF TRBJ2-7 TRBD2 TRBV11-2 few
TGTGCCAGCAGCCCATTTGGACTAGCGGAAAGGGTAGATACGCAGTATTTT CASSPFGLAERVDTQYF TRBJ2-3 TRBD2 TRBV3-1/TRBV3-2 -
TGTGCCAGCAGCCAAGTCGACAGAAACACTGAAGCTTTCTTT CASSQVDRNTEAFF TRBJ1-1 - TRBV4-2 large
TGTGCCTCTGCCAGGGTTGGAGAGACCCAGTACTTC CASARVGETQYF TRBJ2-5 - TRBV30 -
TGTGCCAGCAGTAAACCGACAGGCTCTGGAAACACCATATATTTT CASSKPTGSGNTIYF TRBJ1-3 - TRBV6-6 -
TGCGCCAGCAGCCAAGAATATCGCGGTAGCGGGGGGGCAGGCGAGACCCAGTACTTC CASSQEYRGSGGAGETQYF TRBJ2-5 TRBD2 TRBV4-1 -
TGTGCCAGCTCACCAAGGGGGCTTTCAGCTAATGAAAAACTGTTTTTT CASSPRGLSANEKLFF TRBJ1-4 TRBD1 TRBV18 -
TGTGCCATCAGTTGGGACAGAGGGGAGGGCTACACCTTC CAISWDRGEGYTF TRBJ1-2 TRBD1 TRBV10-3 -
TGTGCCAGCACGCGGTCGGTAGCCTACGAGCAGTACTTC CASTRSVAYEQYF TRBJ2-7 - TRBV12-3/TRBV12-4 -
TGTGCCAGCAGCTTTACAGGGAAGTGGGAAAAACTGTTTTTT CASSFTGKWEKLFF TRBJ1-4 - TRBV25-1 -
TGTGCCAGCAAACTTACCACTGGCTCTGGAAACACCATATATTTT CASKLTTGSGNTIYF TRBJ1-3 - TRBV6-5 -
TGCGCCAGCAGCCGAGGGAGCACAGATACGCAGTATTTT CASSRGSTDTQYF TRBJ2-3 - TRBV4-3 -
TGTGCCAGTAGAGCCACGACAGGGCTTTACGAGCAGTACTTC CASRATTGLYEQYF TRBJ2-7 TRBD1 TRBV6-6 -
TGTGCCAGCAGTTTAGGGGCCAGCAATGAGCAGTTCTTC CASSLGASNEQFF TRBJ2-1 - TRBV12-3/TRBV12-4 -
TGTGCCAGCAGCCCAACAGGTGCAACTAATGAAAAACTGTTTTTT CASSPTGATNEKLFF TRBJ1-4 - TRBV7-2 -
TGCGCCAGCAGCTTACAGGGGGCGTGGGAAAAACTGTTTTTT CASSLQGAWEKLFF TRBJ1-4 TRBD1 TRBV5-1 few
TGTGCCAGCAGCTCGGACAGGGGGCAAGTTGCCGGGGAGCTGTTTTTT CASSSDRGQVAGELFF TRBJ2-2 TRBD1 TRBV5-4 -
TGCAGCGTTTCCCGCCTACTAGCGGCGGGGAAAGATACGCAGTATTTT CSVSRLLAAGKDTQYF TRBJ2-3 TRBD2 TRBV29-1 -
TGCAGCGTTGAACCCGACAGGTCCTGGGGCTACACCTTC CSVEPDRSWGYTF TRBJ1-2 - TRBV29-1 -
TGCGCCAGCAGCTCCTCCCTCTACGAGCAGTACTTC CASSSSLYEQYF TRBJ2-7 - TRBV5-1 -